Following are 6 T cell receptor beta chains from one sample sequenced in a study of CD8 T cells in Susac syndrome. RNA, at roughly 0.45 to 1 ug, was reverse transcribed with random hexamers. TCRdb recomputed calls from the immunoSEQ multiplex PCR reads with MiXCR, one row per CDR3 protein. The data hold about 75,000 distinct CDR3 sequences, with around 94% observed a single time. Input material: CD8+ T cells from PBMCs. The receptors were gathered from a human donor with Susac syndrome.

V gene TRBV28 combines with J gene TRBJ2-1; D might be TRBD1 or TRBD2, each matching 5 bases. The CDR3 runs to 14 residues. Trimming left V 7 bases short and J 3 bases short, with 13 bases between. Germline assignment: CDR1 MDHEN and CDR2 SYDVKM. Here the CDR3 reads CASMSRGRYNEQFF. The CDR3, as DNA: TGTGCCAGCATGTCGAGGGGCCGCTACAATGAGCAGTTCTTC.

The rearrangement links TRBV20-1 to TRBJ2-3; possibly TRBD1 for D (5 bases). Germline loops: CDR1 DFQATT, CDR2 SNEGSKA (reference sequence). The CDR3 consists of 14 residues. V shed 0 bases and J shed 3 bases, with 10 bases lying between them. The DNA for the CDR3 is TGCAGTGCTAGAGACGGCAGGGAAACAGATACGCAGTATTTT. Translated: CSARDGRETDTQYF.

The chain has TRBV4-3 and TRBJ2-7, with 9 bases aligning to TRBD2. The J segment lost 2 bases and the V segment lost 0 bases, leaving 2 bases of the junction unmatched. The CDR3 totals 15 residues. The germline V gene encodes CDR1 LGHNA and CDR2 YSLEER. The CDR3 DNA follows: TGCGCCAGCAGCCAAGAAGGGACTAGCACCTACGAGCAGTACTTC. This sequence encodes CASSQEGTSTYEQYF.

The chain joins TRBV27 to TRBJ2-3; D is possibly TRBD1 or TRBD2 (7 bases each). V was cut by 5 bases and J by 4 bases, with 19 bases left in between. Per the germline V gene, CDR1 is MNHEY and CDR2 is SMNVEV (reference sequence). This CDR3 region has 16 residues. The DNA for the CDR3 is TGTGCCAGCAGTCTCCTACTAGCGAGGGGGCCAGATACGCAGTATTTT. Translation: CASSLLLARGPDTQYF.

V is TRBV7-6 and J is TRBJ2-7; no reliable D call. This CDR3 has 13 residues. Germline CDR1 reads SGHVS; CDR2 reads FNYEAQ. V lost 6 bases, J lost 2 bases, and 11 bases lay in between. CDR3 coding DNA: TGTGCCAGCAGTCACGGCAGCCCCTACGAGCAGTACTTC. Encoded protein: CASSHGSPYEQYF.

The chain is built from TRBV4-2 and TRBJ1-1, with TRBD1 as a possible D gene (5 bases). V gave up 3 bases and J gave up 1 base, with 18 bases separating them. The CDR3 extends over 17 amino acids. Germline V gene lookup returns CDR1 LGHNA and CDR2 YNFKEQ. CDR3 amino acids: CASSHPNVGGTNTEAFF. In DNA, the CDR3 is TGTGCCAGCAGCCACCCAAACGTCGGGGGGACGAACACTGAAGCTTTCTTT.